These T cell receptor beta chains were read from a single sample in a study of blood T cell repertoires in COVID-19. Clones were read by immunoSEQ multiplex PCR, and TCRdb kept only the in-frame ones, dropping some. The sample includes roughly 150,000 clones, around 91% of them seen just once. Sequencing was carried out using peripheral blood. These receptor sequences come from a woman aged 35 to 49 with acute or convalescent COVID-19. CDR3s include the opening cysteine and the closing phenylalanine or tryptophan. A D gene is named only where the DNA matches it firmly. Size tells how often a clone was seen (once, few, many) or the class of an expanded clone, and some rows leave it out.

clone_size j_call d_call v_call cdr3_aa cdr3_nt
NA TRBJ2-1 NA TRBV3-1/TRBV3-2 CASSQLVDYHNEQFF TGTGCCAGCAGCCAACTAGTCGACTATCACAATGAGCAGTTCTTC
once TRBJ2-7 NA TRBV5-1 CASSLEAVRYEQYF TGCGCCAGCAGCTTGGAAGCGGTGAGATACGAGCAGTACTTC
NA TRBJ2-1 TRBD1 TRBV19 CASSMDRVGSNEQFF TGTGCCAGTAGCATGGACAGGGTGGGGTCCAATGAGCAGTTCTTC
once TRBJ2-2 TRBD1 TRBV10-1 CASSEGRVASGGASTGELFF TGCGCCAGCAGTGAAGGCCGGGTGGCCTCAGGGGGCGCTTCGACCGGGGAGCTGTTTTTT
NA TRBJ2-7 TRBD2 TRBV27 CASSLGTSGTYEQYF TGTGCCAGCAGCCTTGGGACTAGCGGAACCTACGAGCAGTACTTC
few TRBJ2-2 TRBD1 TRBV28 CASTDRVQAGELFF TGTGCCAGCACCGACAGGGTCCAGGCCGGGGAGCTGTTTTTT
NA TRBJ2-3 NA TRBV19 CASSPLPRADTQYF TGTGCCAGTAGTCCACTACCTAGAGCGGATACGCAGTATTTT
NA TRBJ1-4 NA TRBV6-5 CASSLGRNEKLFF TGTGCCAGCAGTTTGGGGCGAAATGAAAAACTGTTTTTT
few TRBJ2-7 TRBD1 TRBV2 CASRVGQSYEQYF TGTGCCAGCAGGGTGGGACAGTCCTACGAGCAGTACTTC
NA TRBJ2-2 TRBD2 TRBV5-4 CASSSGFGTSGPTNTGELFF TGTGCCAGCAGCTCCGGATTTGGGACTAGCGGGCCTACGAACACCGGGGAGCTGTTTTTT
NA TRBJ2-3 NA TRBV5-1 CASSRTRQAATDTQYF TGCGCCAGCAGCAGGACCAGACAGGCCGCAACAGATACGCAGTATTTT
once TRBJ2-7 NA TRBV7-3 CASSLNPGGYEQYF TGTGCCAGCAGCTTAAACCCAGGGGGGTACGAGCAGTACTTC
once TRBJ1-1 NA TRBV11-1 CASSPRVLNTEAFF TGTGCCAGCAGCCCGAGGGTATTGAACACTGAAGCTTTCTTT
NA TRBJ1-3 TRBD1 TRBV15 CATSRPGTAARNTIYF TGTGCCACCAGCAGACCCGGGACAGCCGCCCGAAACACCATATATTTT
NA TRBJ2-5 TRBD1 TRBV9 CASSVAPERGGRGETQYF TGTGCCAGCAGCGTAGCTCCGGAACGAGGGGGCAGGGGAGAGACCCAGTACTTC
NA TRBJ2-1 TRBD2 TRBV24-1 CATSGNLAGDFQGSYNEQFF TGTGCCACCAGTGGAAATCTAGCGGGAGATTTTCAGGGCTCCTACAATGAGCAGTTCTTC
NA TRBJ2-7 NA TRBV7-9 CASSLGIAGWDYEQYF TGTGCCAGCAGCTTAGGGATTGCGGGATGGGACTACGAGCAGTACTTC
NA TRBJ2-2 NA TRBV7-2 CASSSIATGELFF TGTGCCAGCAGCTCGATAGCCACCGGGGAGCTGTTTTTT
NA TRBJ2-1 NA TRBV29-1 CSLGSSSYNEQFF TGCAGCCTAGGTTCCAGCTCCTACAATGAGCAGTTCTTC
NA TRBJ2-1 TRBD2 TRBV7-3 CASSLNPSGGSSYNEQFF TGTGCCAGCAGCTTAAACCCGAGCGGGGGGTCGTCCTACAATGAGCAGTTCTTC
NA TRBJ2-5 NA TRBV5-1 CASSDGTIQETQYF TGCGCCAGCAGCGACGGGACAATCCAAGAGACCCAGTACTTC
NA TRBJ2-6 NA TRBV5-4 CASSLDPQMTGANVLTF TGTGCCAGCAGCTTGGATCCCCAGATGACTGGGGCCAACGTCCTGACTTTC
NA TRBJ2-6 TRBD2 TRBV18 CASSPLNVGTSGSAGANVLTF TGTGCCAGCTCACCACTTAATGTCGGGACTAGCGGGAGTGCTGGGGCCAACGTCCTGACTTTC
NA TRBJ1-2 TRBD1 TRBV27 CASSPGQGAVGYTF TGTGCCAGCAGCCCGGGACAGGGGGCTGTTGGCTACACCTTC
NA TRBJ1-4 NA TRBV5-5 CASSWGQGQSAEKLFF TGTGCCAGCAGCTGGGGCCAGGGGCAATCGGCTGAAAAACTGTTTTTT
NA TRBJ1-4 TRBD1 TRBV4-2 CASSQARQGDDLLFF TGTGCCAGCAGCCAAGCCCGACAGGGGGACGATCTACTGTTTTTT
once TRBJ2-2 NA TRBV7-7 CATQGSKNGELFF TGTGCCACCCAGGGAAGTAAGAACGGGGAGCTGTTTTTT
NA TRBJ1-6 TRBD1 TRBV20-1 CSASQTGIPYNSPLHF TGCAGTGCTAGTCAGACAGGGATCCCCTATAATTCACCCCTCCACTTT
once TRBJ1-2 NA TRBV6-2/TRBV6-3 CASSYSSSRSNYGYTF TGTGCCAGCAGTTACTCGTCTTCGCGGAGTAACTATGGCTACACCTTC
once TRBJ2-5 NA TRBV30 CAWSRTDIETQYF TGTGCCTGGAGTCGGACGGACATAGAGACCCAGTACTTC
NA TRBJ2-5 NA TRBV18 CASSPPSQGQETQYF TGTGCCAGCTCACCACCGTCCCAGGGGCAAGAGACCCAGTACTTC
NA TRBJ2-2 TRBD1 TRBV3-1/TRBV3-2 CASSQAGQAPGELFF TGTGCCAGCAGCCAAGCCGGACAGGCCCCCGGGGAGCTGTTTTTT
NA TRBJ1-1 NA TRBV25-1 CASSELGRGEAFF TGTGCCAGCAGTGAATTGGGTAGGGGGGAAGCTTTCTTT
NA TRBJ2-2 NA TRBV6-5 CASSYSAGELFF TGTGCCAGCAGTTACTCCGCCGGGGAGCTGTTTTTT
NA TRBJ1-1 TRBD1 TRBV7-8 CASRVTGMNTEAFF TGTGCCAGCAGGGTGACAGGGATGAACACTGAAGCTTTCTTT
NA TRBJ1-4 NA TRBV30 CASNVQGRANEKLFF TGTGCCTCTAACGTCCAGGGGAGGGCTAATGAAAAACTGTTTTTT
NA TRBJ2-5 NA TRBV6-5 CASSYSPRRIQETQYF TGTGCCAGCAGTTACAGTCCGCGAAGAATACAAGAGACCCAGTACTTC